The 18 T cell receptor beta chains presented below share a single source sample, sequenced in a study of T cell changes during pregnancy in multiple sclerosis. Profiling relied on immunoSEQ multiplex PCR, and the TCRdb table lists in-frame clones only, not all of them. The sample holds about 40,000 clones, just over 90% seen once. Sequences were obtained from PBMCs (not recorded whether the cells were cultured). Every receptor here comes from a female donor with multiple sclerosis, enrolled in a pregnancy study.

The chain links TRBV7-9 to TRBJ1-4, with a possible D match to TRBD1 (5 bases). V was shortened by 3 bases and J by 6 bases, with 14 bases between the two germline ends. The CDR3 is 15 residues long. The germline V gene encodes CDR1 SEHNR and CDR2 FQNEAQ (reference sequence). The CDR3 here is CASSLTGTVYEKLFF. CDR3 in DNA: TGTGCCAGCAGCTTGACCGGGACCGTGTATGAAAAACTGTTTTTT.

This clone was counted a single time. The chain combines TRBV30 with TRBJ2-2, with TRBD1 matching 9 bases. The CDR3 covers 17 residues. Germline CDR1 is GTSNPN and CDR2 is SVGIG (reference sequence). The V and J ends lost 5 bases and 6 bases, in that order; junction bases with no gene match: 16. The CDR3 loop reads CAWLVPFGTGFPGELFF. The CDR3 DNA sequence: TGTGCCTGGCTTGTTCCTTTCGGGACAGGGTTTCCCGGGGAGCTGTTTTTT.

The rearrangement joins TRBV5-5 to TRBJ2-5; tentatively, D is TRBD1 or TRBD2 (6 bases each). The germline gives CDR1 SGHKS, CDR2 YYEKEE (reference sequence). Trimming left V 0 bases short and J 7 bases short, with 10 bases between. The CDR3 runs 13 residues. The CDR3 DNA follows: TGTGCCAGCAGCTTGGAGGGGGGAGGGACCCAGTACTTC. This encodes CASSLEGGGTQYF.

The chain carries TRBV9 and TRBJ1-3, with a tentative D call TRBD1 (6 bases). Germline values: CDR1 SGDLS, CDR2 YYNGEE. The CDR3 consists of 17 residues. The V and J ends lost 5 bases and 3 bases respectively, with 21 bases between them. CDR3: CASSLWGGKEVGNTIYF. CDR3 in DNA: TGTGCCAGCAGTCTGTGGGGGGGCAAGGAGGTTGGAAACACCATATATTTT.

V is TRBV5-4 and J is TRBJ1-5, with TRBD1 as a possible D gene (5 bases). Trimming took off 1 base at V and 4 bases at J, with 9 bases between the two ends. Per germline, CDR1 SGHNT and CDR2 YYREEE (reference sequence). The length of the CDR3 is 14 residues. The CDR3 sequence: CASSLSGGNQPQHF. The CDR3 DNA reads TGTGCCAGCAGCTTGTCCGGGGGGAATCAGCCCCAGCATTTT.

V usage is TRBV7-2 and J usage is TRBJ1-1; TRBD1 is a possible D gene (6 bases). CDR3 length: 14 residues. Germline CDR1 and CDR2: SGHTA and FQGNSA. Deletions cut 2 bases from V and 7 bases from J, with 14 bases between. DNA for the CDR3: TGTGCCAGCAGCTTAAACCAGGGGCGCTTTGAAGCTTTCTTT. Translating gives CASSLNQGRFEAFF. The variable domain in full, completed from reference TRBV7-2 and TRBJ1-1, reads GAGVSQSPSNKVTEKGKDVELRCDPISGHTALYWYRQSLGQGLEFLIYFQGNSAPDKSGLPSDRFSAERTGGSVSTLTIQRTQQEDSAVYLCASSLNQGRFEAFFGQGTRLTVV.

V and J are TRBV6-4 and TRBJ2-7; D is unresolved. From germline, CDR1 is MRHNA and CDR2 SNTAGT. Trimming removed 9 bases at V and 3 bases at J, with 9 bases between. CDR3 length: 11 residues. The CDR3: CASSDHYEQYF. Written as DNA, the CDR3 is TGTGCCAGTTCTGACCACTACGAGCAGTACTTC.

The CDR3 sequence: CASSPKNQGLAETQYF. CDR3 DNA sequence: TGCGCCAGCAGCCCTAAGAATCAGGGACTAGCGGAGACCCAGTACTTC. This chain connects TRBV4-1 to TRBJ2-5, with TRBD2 identical over 10 bases. With 4 bases clipped from V and 5 bases from J, the junction kept 10 bases outside the gene matches. The CDR3 has 16 amino acids. CDR1 is MGHRA, CDR2 YSYEKL, per germline.

The chain carries TRBV9 and TRBJ2-2, with D maybe TRBD2 (5 bases). CDR3 size: 16 residues. Germline CDR1 and CDR2: SGDLS and YYNGEE. V lost 4 bases and J lost 0, with 13 bases in between. Here the CDR3 reads CASSLVGAANTGELFF. The CDR3 DNA sequence: TGTGCCAGCAGCCTAGTAGGAGCGGCGAACACCGGGGAGCTGTTTTTT.

The chain carries TRBV14 and TRBJ2-7, with 7 nucleotides matching TRBD1. CDR3 length: 14 amino acids. Germline values: CDR1 SGHDN, CDR2 FVKESK. J was trimmed by 3 bases and V by 3 bases; bases with no gene match: 5. CDR3: CASSQGQLNYEQYF. Here the CDR3 DNA reads TGTGCCAGCAGCCAGGGACAGCTTAACTACGAGCAGTACTTC.

The rearrangement joins TRBV6-1 to TRBJ2-5; 9 nucleotides match TRBD2. V was pared by 3 bases and J by 4 bases, with 9 bases of the junction left unmatched. Germline values: CDR1 MNHNS, CDR2 SASEGT. The CDR3 is 16 residues long. The chain's CDR3 is CASSDIGGRGGETQYF. CDR3 in DNA: TGTGCCAGCAGTGACATTGGCGGGAGGGGAGGAGAGACCCAGTACTTC.

This rearrangement joins TRBV5-1 to TRBJ2-1, with 7 bases fitting TRBD1. Germline trimming cut 4 bases from V and 6 bases from J; bases unmatched to any gene: 1. Germline V gives CDR1 SGHRS, CDR2 YFSETQ. There are 12 residues in the CDR3. In DNA, the CDR3 is TGCGCCAGCAGCGGGGACAGCAATGAGCAGTTCTTC. Amino acids: CASSGDSNEQFF.

In its sample, this clone was seen once. The chain carries TRBV27 and TRBJ2-1; 11 bases map to TRBD2. There are 16 residues in the CDR3. The trim removed 2 bases at V and 8 bases at J, leaving 8 bases unmatched. Germline V lookup: CDR1 MNHEY, CDR2 SMNVEV (reference sequence). The CDR3 loop is CASSLVLAGGMDEQFF. In DNA form, the CDR3 reads TGTGCCAGCAGTTTAGTCCTAGCGGGAGGTATGGATGAGCAGTTCTTC.

CDR3 sequence (DNA): TGTGCCAGCAGTCTCTCGACAGCATCCGAAGAGCAGTACTTC. Encoded protein: CASSLSTASEEQYF. The chain carries TRBV7-9 and TRBJ2-7, with D possibly matching TRBD1 (5 bases). V was pared by 6 bases and J by 7 bases, with 19 bases between. CDR3 size: 14 residues. The germline V gene encodes CDR1 SEHNR and CDR2 FQNEAQ (reference sequence). Full variable domain (rest looked up from reference TRBV7-9 and TRBJ2-7): DTGVSQNPRHKITKRGQNVTFRCDPISEHNRLYWYRQTLGQGPEFLTYFQNEAQLEKSRLLSDRFSAERPKGSFSTLEIQRTEQGDSAMYLCASSLSTASEEQYFGPGTRLTVT.

The rearrangement uses TRBV6-5 and TRBJ2-1; 8 nucleotides match TRBD1. Germline loops: CDR1 MNHEY, CDR2 SVGAGI. The V gene end was trimmed by 1 base and the J gene end by 2 bases; junction bases not matched to a gene: 4. CDR3 length equals 16 residues. The CDR3 protein is CASSYFTGGPYNEQFF. CDR3 sequence (DNA): TGTGCCAGCAGTTACTTTACAGGGGGTCCCTACAATGAGCAGTTCTTC.

The chain is built from TRBV25-1 and TRBJ2-5; the D is unclear. CDR3 length: 13 residues. CDR1 and CDR2 from the germline V gene are MGHDK and SYGVNS. Deletions cut 3 bases from V and 5 bases from J, with 10 bases between. Here the CDR3 DNA reads TGTGCCAGCAGTGAGGTACATTTGGAGACCCAGTACTTC. Protein sequence: CASSEVHLETQYF.

This chain uses TRBV27 with TRBJ2-2; D possibly corresponds to TRBD1 (6 bases). V dropped 0 bases and J dropped 6 bases, with 11 bases sitting between them. The CDR3 sequence is 15 residues long. The germline V gene has CDR1 MNHEY and CDR2 SMNVEV (reference sequence). The CDR3 reads CASSLSTGYSGELFF. CDR3 in DNA: TGTGCCAGCAGTTTATCAACAGGGTATTCCGGGGAGCTGTTTTTT.

J is TRBJ1-4 and V is TRBV11-2; maybe TRBD1 (5 bases). Germline values: CDR1 SGHAT, CDR2 FQNNGV. The CDR3 runs to 19 residues. Between the trimmed V and J ends, which lost 4 bases and 3 bases, there was a span of 24 bases. The CDR3 sequence: CASSSGPISDPAANEKLFF. For the CDR3, the DNA is TGTGCCAGCAGCTCGGGACCGATCTCAGACCCTGCGGCTAATGAAAAACTGTTTTTT.